This T cell receptor (beta chain) was sequenced for a study of blood T cell repertoires in COVID-19. Study background: T cells, B-cell-depleted T cells, or PBMCs provided the cDNA or gDNA that served as material.

Germline V gene sequence: CDR1 KGHDR, CDR2 SFDVKD. V shed 4 bases and J shed 3 bases, with 9 bases lying between them. CDR3 size: 13 residues. In terms of age and location, participants ranged from roughly 18 to 89 years and lived in around 22 US areas. Method: immunoSEQ multiplex PCR; TCRdb's copy keeps in-frame clones and lacks some. The sample has a few hundred thousand clones, roughly 87% seen once. This sequence was found in a woman aged 18-29 years who had recovered from COVID-19. This rearrangement joins TRBV24-1 to TRBJ2-7; D not resolved. The material sequenced was PBMCs or T cells enriched from blood (not recorded which). The CDR3 protein is CATSDSFRYEQYF. The CDR3 DNA follows: TGTGCCACCAGTGACAGTTTTCGCTACGAGCAGTACTTC.